The clone carrying this TCR beta chain has just one count. The source of the sample is a study of T cell repertoires in cytomegalovirus infection. On the study more broadly: An indication of both CMV infection and matching HLA type came from public TCR beta signatures.

V dropped 1 base and J dropped 4 bases, with 14 bases sitting between them. The CDR3 sequence is 15 residues long. Looked up from germline, CDR1 is SGHRS and CDR2 is YFSETQ. TCRdb itself ran the reads through MiXCR, one entry per CDR3 protein. The sample gives 250,000 to 350,000 distinct CDR3 sequences, about a quarter of which show up once; around 14% is in the top ten. This TCR derives from a human donor in good health (CMV status not recorded). Some clones in this sample may be carry-over from other donors' samples. Material: PBMCs. The chain joins TRBV5-1 to TRBJ2-5; tentative D call: TRBD1 (5 bases). The CDR3 DNA is TGCGCCAGCAGCTTGCGTACGGGTGGGGCAGAGACCCAGTACTTC. Translating it yields CASSLRTGGAETQYF.